The 24 T cell receptor beta chains listed next were all sequenced from one sample in a study of cytomegalovirus exposure and HLA in healthy donors. Amplification used 60 Vbeta primers and 13 Jbeta primers. Using immunoSEQ multiplex PCR, the repertoire was profiled, and TCRdb retains in-frame clones only, with some absent. The sample has roughly 130,000 clones, 82% seen once. Sequenced: PBMCs. These receptors all come from a boy under 18 in good health and CMV-seronegative.

The rearrangement links TRBV10-3 to TRBJ2-3; tentative D call: TRBD2 (6 bases). The germline V gene encodes CDR1 ENHRY and CDR2 SYGVKD. The CDR3 is 16 residues long. V was pared by 10 bases and J by 4 bases, with 24 bases between. The CDR3 loop reads CATYSGLEIGSDTQYF. As DNA, the CDR3 is TGTGCCACGTACAGCGGGCTAGAGATTGGCTCAGATACGCAGTATTTT.

This sequence joins TRBV6-1 and TRBJ2-1, with 11 positions matching TRBD1. V shed 4 bases, J shed 6 bases, and the junction held 8 bases outside the gene matches. The CDR3 is 16 residues long. The V gene's germline CDR1 is MNHNS and CDR2 SASEGT. In nucleotides, the CDR3 is TGTGCCAGCAGTGGGGTCAGGACAGGGGGCCTCAATGAGCAGTTCTTC. This sequence encodes CASSGVRTGGLNEQFF.

This chain uses TRBV7-6 with TRBJ2-3; 9 bases are shared with TRBD2. V shed 2 bases and J 4 bases; nucleotides not matched to a gene: 10. This CDR3 has 17 amino acids. From germline, CDR1 is SGHVS and CDR2 FNYEAQ. The CDR3 here is CASSLNVAGVEADTQYF. CDR3 nucleotides: TGTGCCAGCAGCTTAAACGTAGCGGGAGTGGAAGCAGATACGCAGTATTTT.

V is TRBV7-3 and J is TRBJ1-1; 7 bases line up with TRBD1. The germline gives CDR1 SGHTA, CDR2 FQGTGA. V shed 9 bases, J shed 3 bases, and the junction held 16 bases outside the gene matches. This CDR3 is 16 amino acids long. The CDR3 bases are TGTGCCAGACAACCCCCTCGGAGACAGGGAGACACTGAAGCTTTCTTT. This translates into CARQPPRRQGDTEAFF.

The chain couples TRBV5-6 to TRBJ2-7; 15 bases align to TRBD2. The CDR3 spans 18 residues. V was clipped by 0 bases and J by 7 bases; unmatched bases: 11. CDR1 and CDR2 from the germline V gene are SGHDT and YYEEEE. The CDR3, as DNA: TGTGCCAGCAGCTTGGGAGGACTAGCGGGAGGGCTTCCAGGGGAGCAGTACTTC. Protein sequence: CASSLGGLAGGLPGEQYF.

The rearrangement uses TRBV28 and TRBJ1-1; 7 bases match TRBD1. V shed 4 bases, J shed 4 bases, and the junction held 0 bases outside the gene matches. There are 12 residues in the CDR3. CDR1 is MDHEN and CDR2 is SYDVKM in the germline V gene. This CDR3 is CASSWTGTEAFF. Written as DNA, the CDR3 is TGTGCCAGCAGTTGGACAGGCACTGAAGCTTTCTTT.

This rearrangement joins TRBV2 to TRBJ1-3, with D perhaps TRBD1 (5 bases). CDR1 is SNHLY and CDR2 is FYNNEI in the germline V gene. The CDR3 consists of 15 residues. V was shortened by 0 bases and J by 10 bases, with 16 bases between the two germline ends. CDR3 nucleotides: TGTGCCAGCAGTGAAGCGCTCGGACAAAGGAGTACCATATATTTT. Amino acid sequence: CASSEALGQRSTIYF.

This clone was recorded a few times. The rearrangement links TRBV9 to TRBJ1-3; TRBD1 agrees at 7 bases. The germline gives CDR1 SGDLS, CDR2 YYNGEE. This CDR3 has 17 residues. After removal of 0 bases from V and 0 bases from J, the junction contained 6 bases not matched to a gene. CDR3 nucleotide sequence: TGTGCCAGCAGCGTAGATCCAGGGGGGTACTCTGGAAACACCATATATTTT. Its translation: CASSVDPGGYSGNTIYF.

This clone turned up a few times. CDR3 sequence reads: CASSERGLTEAFF. The CDR3 DNA is TGTGCCAGCAGTGAAAGGGGGTTGACTGAAGCTTTCTTT. The rearrangement links TRBV6-1 to TRBJ1-1; D is possibly TRBD1 (6 bases). Germline loops: CDR1 MNHNS, CDR2 SASEGT. This CDR3 has 13 residues. The V end lost 2 bases, the J end lost 5 bases, and 9 bases lay between the germline ends.

This chain connects TRBV4-1 to TRBJ2-3; TRBD1 matches at 7 bases. The CDR3 extends over 16 amino acids. Germline trimming cut 1 base from V and 0 bases from J; bases unmatched to any gene: 4. From germline, CDR1 is MGHRA and CDR2 YSYEKL. CDR3 amino acids: CASSQVGTASTDTQYF. CDR3 in DNA: TGCGCCAGCAGCCAAGTCGGGACAGCGAGCACAGATACGCAGTATTTT.

The chain employs TRBV7-2 and TRBJ2-5; unclear D gene. The CDR3 sequence is 14 residues long. Trimming pared 2 bases from V and 1 base from J, leaving 8 bases between. Germline loops: CDR1 SGHTA, CDR2 FQGNSA. The CDR3 coding sequence is TGTGCCAGCAGCTTAACAGCAATCCAAGAGACCCAGTACTTC. It codes for CASSLTAIQETQYF.

The chain combines TRBV6-5 with TRBJ1-1; perhaps TRBD1 as D (6 bases). Germline lookup yields CDR1 MNHEY and CDR2 SVGAGI. This CDR3 has 15 amino acids. Trimming pared 5 bases from V and 5 bases from J, leaving 18 bases between. In DNA, the CDR3 is TGTGCCAGCAGTACGAAACGGGGGCGGGGGACTGAAGCTTTCTTT. Translation: CASSTKRGRGTEAFF.

V and J are TRBV27 and TRBJ2-1; TRBD1 aligns across 9 bases. With 3 bases clipped from V and 9 bases from J, the junction kept 6 bases outside the gene matches. The CDR3 has 14 residues. Germline CDR1 reads MNHEY; CDR2 reads SMNVEV (reference sequence). As DNA, the CDR3 is TGTGCCAGCAGTTTCTGGGACAGGGATGTTGAGCAGTTCTTC. It specifies CASSFWDRDVEQFF.

This chain links TRBV5-1 with TRBJ2-3; D ambiguous. Germline CDR1 reads SGHRS; CDR2 reads YFSETQ. The CDR3 has 14 residues. Trimming pared 0 bases from V and 4 bases from J, leaving 9 bases between. Written as DNA, the CDR3 is TGCGCCAGCAGCTTGGTCGGGTTGGCAGATACGCAGTATTTT. The encoded protein is CASSLVGLADTQYF.

This clone was detected only once. V and J are TRBV4-2 and TRBJ2-2; 11 bases fit TRBD2. In germline, CDR1 is LGHNA, CDR2 YNFKEQ. With 0 bases clipped from V and 4 bases from J, the junction kept 1 base outside the gene matches. The CDR3 has 16 amino acids. CDR3 region: CASSQEGLAATGELFF. The CDR3 DNA sequence: TGTGCCAGCAGCCAAGAGGGACTAGCGGCCACCGGGGAGCTGTTTTTT.

This chain links TRBV5-1 with TRBJ2-2; 8 nucleotides align to TRBD1. This CDR3 region has 15 residues. The germline V gene encodes CDR1 SGHRS and CDR2 YFSETQ. J lost 4 bases, V lost 0 bases, and 2 bases had no gene match. CDR3 sequence (DNA): TGCGCCAGCAGCTTGGGCACAGGGGGCACCGGGGAGCTGTTTTTT. This gives the protein CASSLGTGGTGELFF.

The chain recombines TRBV9 with TRBJ2-3; 9 bases match TRBD2. J gave up 5 bases and V 0 bases, and 7 bases lay outside the gene matches. Germline V gene data show CDR1 as SGDLS and CDR2 as YYNGEE. This CDR3 has 16 amino acids. As DNA, the CDR3 is TGTGCCAGCAGCGTAGGTGGCGGGAGGGCCGGAGATACGCAGTATTTT. Translated: CASSVGGGRAGDTQYF.

The chain has TRBV29-1 and TRBJ2-7, with TRBD1 identical over 7 bases. J gave up 2 bases and V 6 bases, and 7 bases lay outside the gene matches. Germline CDR1 SQVTM, CDR2 ANQGSEA. The CDR3 consists of 13 residues. The chain's CDR3 is CSVAGTATYEQYF. CDR3 nucleotide sequence: TGCAGCGTCGCCGGGACAGCTACCTACGAGCAGTACTTC.

This chain links TRBV7-8 with TRBJ2-1, with 8 bases lining up with TRBD1. Trimming at V came to 5 bases and at J to 7 bases, leaving 7 bases not matched to a gene. Germline V CDR1 and CDR2: SGHVS, FQNEAQ. CDR3 length equals 14 residues. CDR3 DNA sequence: TGTGCCAGCAGCCGAACCGGGACAGGTAATGAGCAGTTCTTC. The encoded protein is CASSRTGTGNEQFF.

This clone was found once. One end of the junction is discordant with germline, which a read error may explain. The chain carries TRBV6-5 and TRBJ2-3; D might be TRBD1 (6 bases). This CDR3 region has 15 residues. Germline-derived CDR1 and CDR2 are MNHEY and SVGAGI. The CDR3 spells CASSKQGASTGTQYF. The CDR3 nucleotides are TGTGCCAGCAGCAAACAGGGAGCTAGCACAGGTACGCAGTATTTT.

This clone was seen a handful of times. Other DNA sequences from this sample encode an identical CDR3 as well. The chain employs TRBV30 and TRBJ2-1, with TRBD2 identical over 12 bases. The CDR3 has 14 residues. The V gene's germline CDR1 is GTSNPN and CDR2 SVGIG (reference sequence). The V gene end was trimmed by 3 bases and the J gene end by 4 bases; junction bases not matched to a gene: 1. The DNA of the CDR3 is TGTGCCTGGAGCGGACTAGCGGGGTACAATGAGCAGTTCTTC. Its protein product is CAWSGLAGYNEQFF.

The chain has TRBV7-9 and TRBJ2-3; TRBD1 matches 10 bases. The V gene end was trimmed by 5 bases and the J gene end by 4 bases; junction bases not matched to a gene: 6. The CDR3 spans 15 residues. Germline lookup yields CDR1 SEHNR and CDR2 FQNEAQ (reference sequence). CDR3 coding DNA: TGTGCCAGCAGCCCACGACAGGGGGCGTCAGATACGCAGTATTTT. As protein: CASSPRQGASDTQYF.

For the CDR3, the DNA is TGTGCCAGCAGGGGGGAGGTTCTGAAACCGCAGGTAAGAGGGACGGACGGGGAGCTGTTTTTT. Amino acids: CASRGEVLKPQVRGTDGELFF. This chain connects TRBV9 to TRBJ2-2; D might be TRBD2 (6 bases). Germline CDR1 and CDR2: SGDLS and YYNGEE. The length of the CDR3 is 21 residues. The germline V and J ends were trimmed by 5 bases and 7 bases, with 36 bases remaining between them.

The rearrangement uses TRBV7-9 and TRBJ1-4, with D tentatively TRBD1 (6 bases). The CDR3 length is 16 residues. Germline V lookup: CDR1 SEHNR, CDR2 FQNEAQ (reference sequence). Trimming left V 2 bases short and J 0 bases short, with 10 bases between. CDR3 sequence reads: CASSLTSGATNEKLFF. The DNA for the CDR3 is TGTGCCAGCAGCTTAACGTCAGGGGCAACTAATGAAAAACTGTTTTTT.